The rows below give T cell receptor beta chains drawn from one sample of a study of blood T cell repertoires in COVID-19. Method: immunoSEQ multiplex PCR; TCRdb's copy keeps in-frame clones and lacks some. This repertoire shows 200,000 or so clones, around 80% found once; its top ten account for under 15%. The specimen sequenced was peripheral blood. The receptors stem from a human donor in a cohort sampled during active COVID-19. Each CDR3 is given with its conserved first and last residue. The D gene is left open where the match is weak. The size field is filled for only some rows; it gives once, few, many or a size class.

abundance: NA; j_gene: TRBJ2-3; d_gene: TRBD2; v_gene: TRBV15; CDR3nt: TGTGCCACCAGCTGGACTAGCGGATTGCTGACGCAGTATTTT; CDR3aa: CATSWTSGLLTQYF
abundance: NA; j_gene: TRBJ2-3; d_gene: TRBD2; v_gene: TRBV7-9; CDR3nt: TGTGCCAGCAGCTTAGTTAGCGGGAGCTCAGATACGCAGTATTTT; CDR3aa: CASSLVSGSSDTQYF
abundance: few; j_gene: TRBJ1-5; d_gene: NA; v_gene: TRBV28; CDR3nt: TGTGCCAGCAGTTACAGTTATAGCAATCAGCCCCAGCATTTT; CDR3aa: CASSYSYSNQPQHF
abundance: NA; j_gene: TRBJ2-2; d_gene: NA; v_gene: TRBV7-2; CDR3nt: TGTGCCAGCAGCCCCAGAAACACCGGGGAGCTGTTTTTT; CDR3aa: CASSPRNTGELFF
abundance: NA; j_gene: TRBJ2-1; d_gene: NA; v_gene: TRBV9; CDR3nt: TGTGCCAGCAGCGTAATCAGCAATGAGCAGTTCTTC; CDR3aa: CASSVISNEQFF
abundance: NA; j_gene: TRBJ2-2; d_gene: NA; v_gene: TRBV19; CDR3nt: TGTGCCAGTACTATGGGGGGGCTTAACACCGGGGAGCTGTTTTTT; CDR3aa: CASTMGGLNTGELFF
abundance: NA; j_gene: TRBJ2-3; d_gene: TRBD1; v_gene: TRBV19; CDR3nt: TGTGCCAGTAGTATCACAGGGGCTACGCAGTATTTT; CDR3aa: CASSITGATQYF
abundance: NA; j_gene: TRBJ2-1; d_gene: TRBD1; v_gene: TRBV29-1; CDR3nt: TGCAGCTCTCAGGCACCCACAGGGGGGTCCTACAATGAGCAGTTCTTC; CDR3aa: CSSQAPTGGSYNEQFF
abundance: NA; j_gene: TRBJ1-1; d_gene: TRBD1; v_gene: TRBV7-6; CDR3nt: TGTGCCAGCAGCCTCCGGACAGGGCTCATGAACACTGAAGCTTTCTTT; CDR3aa: CASSLRTGLMNTEAFF
abundance: NA; j_gene: TRBJ2-1; d_gene: TRBD1; v_gene: TRBV7-6; CDR3nt: TGTGCCAGCAGCTTAGGACAGGGGGCAGAAAATGAGCAGTTCTTC; CDR3aa: CASSLGQGAENEQFF
abundance: NA; j_gene: TRBJ2-7; d_gene: TRBD2; v_gene: TRBV7-9; CDR3nt: TGTGCCAGCAGCTTAGGGGGACTAGCGGGAGTAGAGCAGTACTTC; CDR3aa: CASSLGGLAGVEQYF
abundance: NA; j_gene: TRBJ1-4; d_gene: NA; v_gene: TRBV29-1; CDR3nt: TGCAGCGTTGGGAAGACAGGAACAACTAATGAAAAACTGTTTTTT; CDR3aa: CSVGKTGTTNEKLFF
abundance: NA; j_gene: TRBJ1-2; d_gene: NA; v_gene: TRBV5-1; CDR3nt: TGCGCCAGCAGCGCAGACTACTACGGCTACACCTTC; CDR3aa: CASSADYYGYTF
abundance: few; j_gene: TRBJ2-7; d_gene: NA; v_gene: TRBV27; CDR3nt: TGTGCCAGCAGTCGTGGCAGCTCCTACGAGCAGTACTTC; CDR3aa: CASSRGSSYEQYF
abundance: NA; j_gene: TRBJ2-3; d_gene: NA; v_gene: TRBV5-1; CDR3nt: TGCGCCAGCAGCCCAGAAAGTACAGATACGCAGTATTTT; CDR3aa: CASSPESTDTQYF
abundance: NA; j_gene: TRBJ2-1; d_gene: TRBD2; v_gene: TRBV11-3; CDR3nt: TGTGCCAGCAGCCCCACTAGACTAGCGGGAGAGCAGTTCTTC; CDR3aa: CASSPTRLAGEQFF
abundance: NA; j_gene: TRBJ2-7; d_gene: NA; v_gene: TRBV7-8; CDR3nt: TGTGCCAGCAGCTTAGAGTTCCCAGGTATCCACGAGCAGTACTTC; CDR3aa: CASSLEFPGIHEQYF
abundance: NA; j_gene: TRBJ2-4; d_gene: NA; v_gene: TRBV5-1; CDR3nt: TGCGCCAGCAGCCCCGTAGGACAGATAAACATTCAGTACTTC; CDR3aa: CASSPVGQINIQYF
abundance: NA; j_gene: TRBJ1-6; d_gene: TRBD1; v_gene: TRBV3-1/TRBV3-2; CDR3nt: TGTGCCAGCAGTCAACAGGGGAATGAGGATAATTCACCCCTCCACTTT; CDR3aa: CASSQQGNEDNSPLHF
abundance: NA; j_gene: TRBJ2-3; d_gene: TRBD2; v_gene: TRBV5-4; CDR3nt: TGTGCCAGCAGTTTGGGAGGGCCGATAGATACGCAGTATTTT; CDR3aa: CASSLGGPIDTQYF
abundance: NA; j_gene: TRBJ2-7; d_gene: NA; v_gene: TRBV7-2; CDR3nt: TGTGCCAGCAGCCCACGCCCCGCCAGGGGGGCCTACGAGCAGTACTTC; CDR3aa: CASSPRPARGAYEQYF
abundance: NA; j_gene: TRBJ2-4; d_gene: TRBD1; v_gene: TRBV13; CDR3nt: TGTGCCAGCAGCCCCGGGGCAGGGGGCCGAGACATTCAGTACTTC; CDR3aa: CASSPGAGGRDIQYF
abundance: NA; j_gene: TRBJ2-7; d_gene: NA; v_gene: TRBV18; CDR3nt: TGTGCCAGCTCACCGTCCCAGTTAGCAAGGGAGCAGTACTTC; CDR3aa: CASSPSQLAREQYF
abundance: NA; j_gene: TRBJ2-5; d_gene: TRBD2; v_gene: TRBV7-8; CDR3nt: TGTGCCAGCAGCCCGACTAGCGGGAGTGGGGAAGAGACCCAGTACTTC; CDR3aa: CASSPTSGSGEETQYF
abundance: NA; j_gene: TRBJ2-3; d_gene: TRBD2; v_gene: TRBV6-5; CDR3nt: TGTGCCAGCAAGCTAGCGGAATCCACAGATACGCAGTATTTT; CDR3aa: CASKLAESTDTQYF
abundance: NA; j_gene: TRBJ1-5; d_gene: NA; v_gene: TRBV9; CDR3nt: TGTGCCAGCACTCTCCCGGCCAGGGGGCCCCAGCATTTT; CDR3aa: CASTLPARGPQHF
abundance: once; j_gene: TRBJ1-2; d_gene: TRBD1; v_gene: TRBV27; CDR3nt: TGTGCCAGCAGTGGACAGGGCTTCTATGGCTACACCTTC; CDR3aa: CASSGQGFYGYTF
abundance: once; j_gene: TRBJ2-1; d_gene: TRBD1; v_gene: TRBV2; CDR3nt: TGTGCCAGCATGATACAGGGGGCGAATGAGCAGTTCTTC; CDR3aa: CASMIQGANEQFF
abundance: NA; j_gene: TRBJ1-1; d_gene: TRBD1; v_gene: TRBV2; CDR3nt: TGTGCCAGCAGTGTCCAGGGGGCGCGGACTGAAGCTTTCTTT; CDR3aa: CASSVQGARTEAFF
abundance: NA; j_gene: TRBJ2-7; d_gene: NA; v_gene: TRBV18; CDR3nt: TGTGCCAGCTCACCAAGGAGGTCGGACGAGCAGTACTTC; CDR3aa: CASSPRRSDEQYF
abundance: NA; j_gene: TRBJ2-3; d_gene: TRBD2; v_gene: TRBV27; CDR3nt: TGTGCCAGCAGTCCGTGGATCGCGGGGGGCTCTCCAGATACGCAGTATTTT; CDR3aa: CASSPWIAGGSPDTQYF
abundance: NA; j_gene: TRBJ1-3; d_gene: TRBD1; v_gene: TRBV7-2; CDR3nt: TGTGCCAGCAGCTTAGTGGGACAGGGGGCCGGAAACACCATATATTTT; CDR3aa: CASSLVGQGAGNTIYF
abundance: once; j_gene: TRBJ1-5; d_gene: NA; v_gene: TRBV27; CDR3nt: TGTGCCAGCATGGGGTCGGGGGGCCGATATCAGCCCCAGCATTTT; CDR3aa: CASMGSGGRYQPQHF
abundance: NA; j_gene: TRBJ1-1; d_gene: NA; v_gene: TRBV2; CDR3nt: TGTGCCAGCAGTGAAAGGGAGTTCACTGAAGCTTTCTTT; CDR3aa: CASSEREFTEAFF
abundance: NA; j_gene: TRBJ2-7; d_gene: TRBD1; v_gene: TRBV27; CDR3nt: TGTGCCAGCAGTAAGACAGGGGGATCCTACGAGCAGTACTTC; CDR3aa: CASSKTGGSYEQYF
abundance: once; j_gene: TRBJ1-4; d_gene: TRBD1; v_gene: TRBV2; CDR3nt: TGTGCCAGCATCCAGACAGGGCGAAATGAAAAACTGTTTTTT; CDR3aa: CASIQTGRNEKLFF
abundance: NA; j_gene: TRBJ2-7; d_gene: TRBD1; v_gene: TRBV6-5; CDR3nt: TGTGCCAGCAGTTACCCTGGACAGGGAAACTACGAGCAGTACTTC; CDR3aa: CASSYPGQGNYEQYF
abundance: once; j_gene: TRBJ2-7; d_gene: TRBD2; v_gene: TRBV5-1; CDR3nt: TGCGCCAGCAGCTTGGGGGTAGGGGCGGGAGTCTACGAGCAGTACTTC; CDR3aa: CASSLGVGAGVYEQYF
abundance: NA; j_gene: TRBJ2-1; d_gene: NA; v_gene: TRBV7-8; CDR3nt: TGTGCCAGCAGCTTATCACGGCGGCAGGGCTCCTACAATGAGCAGTTCTTC; CDR3aa: CASSLSRRQGSYNEQFF
abundance: NA; j_gene: TRBJ1-2; d_gene: NA; v_gene: TRBV5-4; CDR3nt: TGTGCCAGCAGCTTGGAGGAGAACTATGGCTACACCTTC; CDR3aa: CASSLEENYGYTF
abundance: NA; j_gene: TRBJ2-5; d_gene: TRBD2; v_gene: TRBV11-2; CDR3nt: TGTGCCAGCAGAAGGACTAGCGGGAGGAGAAGGGACCAAGAGACCCAGTACTTC; CDR3aa: CASRRTSGRRRDQETQYF
abundance: NA; j_gene: TRBJ2-2; d_gene: TRBD2; v_gene: TRBV5-1; CDR3nt: TGCGCCAGCAGCTTACTAGCGGGAGGGGTCACCGGGGAGCTGTTTTTT; CDR3aa: CASSLLAGGVTGELFF
abundance: NA; j_gene: TRBJ1-1; d_gene: NA; v_gene: TRBV10-3; CDR3nt: TGTGCCATCAGTGAAGAGGTAAAGAACACTGAAGCTTTCTTT; CDR3aa: CAISEEVKNTEAFF
abundance: NA; j_gene: TRBJ1-1; d_gene: TRBD1; v_gene: TRBV18; CDR3nt: TGTGCCAGCTCATCGACAGGGGTGAATGAAGCTTTCTTT; CDR3aa: CASSSTGVNEAFF
abundance: NA; j_gene: TRBJ2-7; d_gene: TRBD1; v_gene: TRBV6-1; CDR3nt: TGTGCCAGCAGTGAGACAGGGGAACTACTCCCCTACGAGCAGTACTTC; CDR3aa: CASSETGELLPYEQYF
abundance: few; j_gene: TRBJ1-4; d_gene: NA; v_gene: TRBV4-2; CDR3nt: TGTGCCAGCAGCCAAGATTTCCAGGCGTCGGAAAAACTGTTTTTT; CDR3aa: CASSQDFQASEKLFF
abundance: once; j_gene: TRBJ2-6; d_gene: TRBD1; v_gene: TRBV5-4; CDR3nt: TGTGCCAGCAGCCTCAGACAGGGGACCCCCTCTGGGGCCAACGTCCTGACTTTC; CDR3aa: CASSLRQGTPSGANVLTF
abundance: NA; j_gene: TRBJ1-5; d_gene: NA; v_gene: TRBV4-1; CDR3nt: TGCGCCAGCAGCCAAGATAACTATCAGCCCCAGCATTTT; CDR3aa: CASSQDNYQPQHF
abundance: NA; j_gene: TRBJ2-7; d_gene: NA; v_gene: TRBV27; CDR3nt: TGTGCCAGCAGACTTACGGGTTCCTACGAGCAGTACTTC; CDR3aa: CASRLTGSYEQYF
abundance: NA; j_gene: TRBJ2-3; d_gene: TRBD2; v_gene: TRBV2; CDR3nt: TGTGCCAGCAGTGAATCTAGCGGGAGGACAGATACGCAGTATTTT; CDR3aa: CASSESSGRTDTQYF
abundance: NA; j_gene: TRBJ2-2; d_gene: NA; v_gene: TRBV2; CDR3nt: TGTGCCAGCAGGCCTAGCGAGAACACCGGGGAGCTGTTTTTT; CDR3aa: CASRPSENTGELFF
abundance: NA; j_gene: TRBJ1-1; d_gene: TRBD1; v_gene: TRBV5-1; CDR3nt: TGCGCCAGCAGCTCCAGGACAGGGGGAATGAACACTGAAGCTTTCTTT; CDR3aa: CASSSRTGGMNTEAFF
abundance: NA; j_gene: TRBJ2-6; d_gene: NA; v_gene: TRBV11-2; CDR3nt: TGTGCCAGCAGCTTAGTACAGTCCTCTGGGGCCAACGTCCTGACTTTC; CDR3aa: CASSLVQSSGANVLTF
abundance: NA; j_gene: TRBJ1-2; d_gene: TRBD1; v_gene: TRBV9; CDR3nt: TGTGCCAGCAGCGTAAACCGGGACAGGGGGGACTATGGCTACACCTTC; CDR3aa: CASSVNRDRGDYGYTF
abundance: NA; j_gene: TRBJ1-1; d_gene: TRBD1; v_gene: TRBV29-1; CDR3nt: TGCAGCGTGGGGACAGGGAACACTGAAGCTTTCTTT; CDR3aa: CSVGTGNTEAFF